This T cell receptor beta chain was observed in a study of blood T cell repertoires in COVID-19. Looking at the study overall: Researchers got acute and convalescent COVID-19 samples from the United States, Italy and Spain. T cells, B-cell-depleted T cells, or PBMCs supplied cDNA or gDNA.

Authors' methods: Amplification of reference gene primers provided the estimated nucleated cell counts. This table comes from immunoSEQ multiplex PCR, and its TCRdb copy is limited to in-frame clones, with some not included. For V, J and clone size, that table is used; D and trimming come from the DNA. The table shows a few hundred thousand clones, with 75% to 90% occurring only once. During active infection, Seattle patients enrolled and were then monitored through disease. From germline, CDR1 is SGHTS and CDR2 YDEGEE. Trimming took 7 bases from V and 2 from J, leaving 16 bases between them. The CDR3 consists of 15 residues.

The TCR was taken from a woman aged 45-65 years with COVID-19, enrolled during active disease. Input material: peripheral blood. The J gene is TRBJ1-5, the V gene TRBV5-8; the D gene is possibly TRBD1 (5 bases). The CDR3 region is CASSSQGFGNQPQHF. CDR3 DNA: TGTGCCAGCTCGTCCCAGGGATTCGGCAATCAGCCCCAGCATTTT.